Shown below are 10 T cell receptor beta chains from a single sample sequenced in a study of post-analysis software for immune sequencing data. Findings of the study overall: Higher frequency in patients than in controls was seen for roughly five TRBV segments, with TRBV5-6, TRBV5-1 and TRBV20-1 among them.

Sequencing libraries made from TCR beta cDNA carried unique molecular identifiers. TCRdb itself ran the PCR reads through MiXCR, one entry per CDR3 protein. The sample records approximately 400,000 distinct CDR3 sequences, less than 40% being singletons. These receptors' targets are unknown. The sequenced sample was blood. The receptors derive from a girl under 18 with multiple sclerosis.

This clonotype came up a few times. J is TRBJ1-5 and V is TRBV7-9; 7 positions agree with TRBD1. Germline assignment: CDR1 SEHNR and CDR2 FQNEAQ (reference sequence). The CDR3 runs 13 residues. The trim removed 4 bases at V and 4 bases at J, leaving 1 base unmatched. The CDR3 spells CASSSQGNQPQHF. CDR3 DNA sequence: TGTGCCAGCAGCTCACAGGGGAATCAGCCCCAGCATTTT.

Only one count was recorded for this clonotype. The chain uses TRBV29-1 and TRBJ2-5, with D possibly being TRBD2 (5 bases). The CDR3 loop spans 12 amino acids. Trimming shortened V by 6 bases and J by 0 bases, and 8 bases separated the two germline ends. Germline V gives CDR1 SQVTM, CDR2 ANQGSEA. The DNA for the CDR3 is TGCAGCGTCTCGGGGAACCAAGAGACCCAGTACTTC. Amino acids: CSVSGNQETQYF.

This clonotype was observed a few times. The chain recombines TRBV16 with TRBJ2-7; TRBD1 aligns across 10 bases. Germline assignment: CDR1 KGHSY and CDR2 FQNENV. Trimming at V came to 8 bases and at J to 2 bases, leaving 3 bases not matched to a gene. The CDR3 length is 13 residues. The CDR3 is CASGGQGTYEQYF. For the CDR3, the DNA is TGTGCCAGCGGGGGACAGGGGACCTACGAGCAGTACTTC.

V usage is TRBV12-3 or TRBV12-4 and J usage is TRBJ2-1; D is unclear. V lost 7 bases and J 3 bases, leaving 4 bases between the germline ends. This CDR3 comprises 11 residues. The CDR3, as DNA: TGTGCCAGCACTCACTACAATGAGCAGTTCTTC. It encodes CASTHYNEQFF.

This clonotype was found a few times. The rearrangement joins TRBV4-2 to TRBJ1-2, with a weak D call TRBD1 (5 bases). This CDR3 has 15 residues. The germline gives CDR1 LGHNA, CDR2 YNFKEQ. Deletions cut 3 bases from V and 8 bases from J, with 19 bases between. For the CDR3, the DNA is TGTGCCAGCAGCCAGGGGACTCCGACCCAAGGCGGCTACACCTTC. This encodes CASSQGTPTQGGYTF.

For this clonotype: At one end, the junction sequence differs from germline, possibly due to a read error. The rearrangement uses TRBV28 and TRBJ1-5; TRBD1 might be the D (6 bases). This CDR3 has 12 residues. Germline V gene data show CDR1 as MDHEN and CDR2 as SYDVKM. This CDR3 reads CASIGGNQPQHF. The CDR3 DNA follows: TGTGCAAGCATAGGGGGAAATCAGCCCCAGCATTTT.

This clonotype was detected only a few times. The gene calls are TRBV5-1 and TRBJ2-7, with no clear D. V was trimmed by 0 bases and J by 4 bases, leaving 5 bases between them. CDR1 and CDR2 from the germline V gene are SGHRS and YFSETQ. The CDR3 sequence is 12 residues long. Here the CDR3 DNA reads TGCGCCAGCAGCTTGGACGAATACGAGCAGTACTTC. It encodes CASSLDEYEQYF.

This clonotype was picked up a small number of times. V and J are TRBV6-2 or TRBV6-3 and TRBJ2-6, with 9 positions matching TRBD1. After removal of 2 bases from V and 0 bases from J, the junction contained 5 bases not matched to a gene. This CDR3 is built from 18 residues. In germline, CDR1 is MNHEY, CDR2 SVGEGT. This CDR3 is CASSYGGTGYSGANVLTF. As DNA, the CDR3 is TGTGCCAGCAGTTACGGCGGGACAGGGTACTCTGGGGCCAACGTCCTGACTTTC.

The J gene is TRBJ2-3, the V gene TRBV14, with 9 bases fitting TRBD2. From germline, CDR1 is SGHDN and CDR2 FVKESK. The CDR3 is 15 amino acids. After removal of 3 bases from V and 4 bases from J, the junction contained 5 bases not matched to a gene. CDR3 sequence (DNA): TGTGCCAGCAGCCACCAGCGGGGGGTTGCAGATACGCAGTATTTT. It translates to CASSHQRGVADTQYF.

This chain connects TRBV3-1 to TRBJ2-2; no reliable D call. The length of the CDR3 is 18 residues. Germline assignment: CDR1 LGHDT and CDR2 YNNKEL (reference sequence). V was trimmed by 0 bases and J by 1 base, leaving 15 bases between them. Here the CDR3 reads CASSQELGAGLNTGELFF. CDR3 nucleotides: TGTGCCAGCAGCCAAGAATTAGGCGCAGGCCTGAACACCGGGGAGCTGTTTTTT. Complete variable domain (other parts from reference TRBV3-1 and TRBJ2-2): DTAVSQTPKYLVTQMGNDKSIKCEQNLGHDTMYWYKQDSKKFLKIMFSYNNKELIINETVPNRFSPKSPDKAHLNLHINSLELGDSAVYFCASSQELGAGLNTGELFFGEGSRLTVL.